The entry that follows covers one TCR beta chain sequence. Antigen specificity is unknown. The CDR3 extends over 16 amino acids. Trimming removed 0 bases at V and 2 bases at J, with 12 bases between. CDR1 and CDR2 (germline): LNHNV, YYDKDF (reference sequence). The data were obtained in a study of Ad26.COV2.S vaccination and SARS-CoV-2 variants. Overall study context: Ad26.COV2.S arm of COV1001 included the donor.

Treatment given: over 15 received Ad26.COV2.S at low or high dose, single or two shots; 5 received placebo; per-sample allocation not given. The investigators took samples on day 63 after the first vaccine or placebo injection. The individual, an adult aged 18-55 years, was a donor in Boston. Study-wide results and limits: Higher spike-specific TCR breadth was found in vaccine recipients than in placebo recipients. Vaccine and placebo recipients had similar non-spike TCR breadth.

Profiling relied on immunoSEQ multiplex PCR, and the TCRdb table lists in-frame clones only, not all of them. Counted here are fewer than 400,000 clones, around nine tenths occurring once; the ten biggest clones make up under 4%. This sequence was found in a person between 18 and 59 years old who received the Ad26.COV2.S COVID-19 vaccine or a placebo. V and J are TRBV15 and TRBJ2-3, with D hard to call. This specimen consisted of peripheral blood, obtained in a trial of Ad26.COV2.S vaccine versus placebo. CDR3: CATSRDVLRTTDTQYF. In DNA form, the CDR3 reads TGTGCCACCAGCAGAGATGTGCTGAGAACCACAGATACGCAGTATTTT.